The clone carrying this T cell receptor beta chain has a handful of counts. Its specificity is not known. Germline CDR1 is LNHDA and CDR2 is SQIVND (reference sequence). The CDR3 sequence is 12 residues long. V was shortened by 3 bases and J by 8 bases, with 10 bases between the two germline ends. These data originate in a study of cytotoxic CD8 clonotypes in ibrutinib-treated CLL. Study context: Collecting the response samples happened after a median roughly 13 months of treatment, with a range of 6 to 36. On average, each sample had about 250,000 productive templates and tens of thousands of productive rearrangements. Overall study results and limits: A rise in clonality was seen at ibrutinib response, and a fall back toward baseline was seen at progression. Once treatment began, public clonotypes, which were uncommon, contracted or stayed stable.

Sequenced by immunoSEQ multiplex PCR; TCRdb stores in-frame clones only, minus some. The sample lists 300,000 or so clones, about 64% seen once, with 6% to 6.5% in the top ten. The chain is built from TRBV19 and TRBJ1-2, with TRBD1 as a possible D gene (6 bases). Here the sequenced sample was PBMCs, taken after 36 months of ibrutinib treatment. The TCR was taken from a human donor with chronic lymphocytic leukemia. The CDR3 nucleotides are TGTGCCAGTAGTATCACAGGGTCCGGCTACACCTTC. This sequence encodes CASSITGSGYTF.